Below, one TCR beta chain is given with its context. Its specificity is not known. Data came from immunoSEQ multiplex PCR; TCRdb stores just in-frame clones and leaves some out. This table holds 80,000 to 95,000 clones, approximately 96% found once. While the first cohort had 650 to 850 subjects, the donors belonged to the separate validation cohort of roughly 120 subjects. V was pared by 2 bases and J by 4 bases, with 18 bases between. The CDR3 extends over 16 amino acids. Germline V lookup: CDR1 SGDLS, CDR2 YYNGEE. This sample is drawn from a study of cytomegalovirus exposure and HLA in healthy donors. Overall study results and limits: In a later analysis, first-cohort TCR clusters were found to tend to co-occur in the approximately 120 validation repertoires. The authors confirmed in vitro that a few CMV-associated chains were specific for CMV antigens.

Specimen: PBMCs. This chain uses TRBV9 with TRBJ1-2; possibly TRBD1 for D (5 bases). The source is a woman aged 18-29 years in good health and CMV-seronegative. CDR3 residues: CASSVTRTDRPYGYTF. The CDR3 nucleotides read TGTGCCAGCAGCGTCACAAGGACCGACAGACCCTATGGCTACACCTTC.